This TCR beta chain stems from a study of cytotoxic CD8 clonotypes in ibrutinib-treated CLL. The V segment lost 4 bases and the J segment 0 bases; nucleotides outside the gene matches: 5. CDR1 is SGHTS and CDR2 is YDEGEE in the germline V gene. The CDR3 is made up of 15 amino acids. With respect to this clone: Its antigen is as yet unknown.

Study-level results: Baseline clonality, above age-matched healthy donor levels, tracked circulating CD8+ T-cell counts.

Target depth was 1 in 200,000 to 1 in 1 million T cells, about 10x per clonotype. Sequencing was performed with immunoSEQ multiplex PCR; in TCRdb, only in-frame clones are kept and a portion is missing. The sample has about 330,000 clones, over 60% seen once. The sequencing here drew on PBMCs, taken after 36 months of ibrutinib treatment. The sequence was collected from a human donor with chronic lymphocytic leukemia. V gene TRBV5-8 combines with J gene TRBJ2-3, with TRBD2 identical over 7 bases. Here the CDR3 DNA reads TGTGCCAGCAGCCGCCGGGGGGAAAGCACAGATACGCAGTATTTT. Protein sequence: CASSRRGESTDTQYF. Filled out from reference TRBV5-8 and TRBJ2-3, the complete variable domain reads EAGVTQSPTHLIKTRGQQATLRCSPISGHTSVYWYQQALGLGLQFLLWYDEGEERNRGNFPPRFSGRQFPNYSSELNVNALELEDSALYLCASSRRGESTDTQYFGPGTRLTVL.